This paragraph reports one T cell receptor beta chain. Its antigen is not known. There are 13 residues in the CDR3. CDR1 is LNHNV and CDR2 is YYDKDF in the germline V gene (reference sequence). Trimming shortened V by 5 bases and J by 0 bases, and 7 bases separated the two germline ends. This record comes from a study of CD8+ T cells in alopecia areata. Overall study: The percentage of affected scalp area served as the score of severity for treated patients. Findings and caveats of the study: Compared with normal scalp, lesional scalp had higher clonality and more expanded CD8+ clones.

Sequencing relied on a cDNA template that was reverse transcribed from extracted RNA. Repertoires were generated with immunoSEQ multiplex PCR, while TCRdb's copy carries only in-frame clones and drops some. In the table there are about 200,000 clones, around 57% of which are singletons. Treatment of the sample: oral pan-JAK inhibitor, 5-10 mg twice daily. The sequencing here drew on CD4+ T cells sorted from blood, taken at week 4, from a patient treated with tofacitinib. The TCR was taken from a human donor with alopecia areata. This sequence joins TRBV15 and TRBJ2-5; the D is unclear. This CDR3 is CATSPRHQETQYF. CDR3 DNA: TGTGCCACCAGCCCCCGGCACCAAGAGACCCAGTACTTC.